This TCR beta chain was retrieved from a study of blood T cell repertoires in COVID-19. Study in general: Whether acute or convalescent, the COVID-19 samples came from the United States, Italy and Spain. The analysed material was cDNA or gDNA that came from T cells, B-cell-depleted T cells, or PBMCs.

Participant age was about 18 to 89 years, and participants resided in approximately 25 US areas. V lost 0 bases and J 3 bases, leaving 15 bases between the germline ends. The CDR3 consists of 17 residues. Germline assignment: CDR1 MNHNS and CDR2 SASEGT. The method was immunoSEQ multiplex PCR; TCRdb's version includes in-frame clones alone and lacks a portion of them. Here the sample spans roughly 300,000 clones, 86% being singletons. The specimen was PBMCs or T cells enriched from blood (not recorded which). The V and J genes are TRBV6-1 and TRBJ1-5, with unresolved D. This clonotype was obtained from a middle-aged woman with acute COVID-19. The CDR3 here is CASSEAPTRMTNQPQHF. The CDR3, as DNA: TGTGCCAGCAGTGAAGCACCGACGCGGATGACCAATCAGCCCCAGCATTTT.